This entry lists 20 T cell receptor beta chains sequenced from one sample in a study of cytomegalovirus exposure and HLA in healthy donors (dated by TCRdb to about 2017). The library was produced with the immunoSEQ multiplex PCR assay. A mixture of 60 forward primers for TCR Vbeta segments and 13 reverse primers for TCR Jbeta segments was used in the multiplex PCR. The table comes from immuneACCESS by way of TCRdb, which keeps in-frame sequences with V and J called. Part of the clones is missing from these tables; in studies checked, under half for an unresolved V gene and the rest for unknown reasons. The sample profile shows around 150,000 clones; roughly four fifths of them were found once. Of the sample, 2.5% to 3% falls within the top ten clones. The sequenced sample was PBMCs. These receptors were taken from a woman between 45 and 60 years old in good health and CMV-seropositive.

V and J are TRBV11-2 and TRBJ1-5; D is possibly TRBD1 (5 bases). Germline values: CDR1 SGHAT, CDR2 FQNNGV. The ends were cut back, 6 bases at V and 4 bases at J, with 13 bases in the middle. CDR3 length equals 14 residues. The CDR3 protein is CASSSGAANQPQHF. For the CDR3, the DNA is TGTGCCAGCAGTTCTGGGGCGGCAAATCAGCCCCAGCATTTT.

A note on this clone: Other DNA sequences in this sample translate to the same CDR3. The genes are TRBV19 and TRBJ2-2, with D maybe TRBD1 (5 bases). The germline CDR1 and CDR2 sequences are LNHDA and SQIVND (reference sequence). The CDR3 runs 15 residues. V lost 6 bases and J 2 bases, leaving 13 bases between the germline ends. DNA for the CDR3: TGTGCCAGTAGCACAGGTTGGGGAAACACCGGGGAGCTGTTTTTT. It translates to CASSTGWGNTGELFF.

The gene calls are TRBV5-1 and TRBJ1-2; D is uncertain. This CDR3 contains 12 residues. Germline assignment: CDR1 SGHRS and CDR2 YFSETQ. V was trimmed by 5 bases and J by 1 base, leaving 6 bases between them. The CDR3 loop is CASRGVNYGYTF. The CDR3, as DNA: TGCGCCAGCAGAGGAGTTAACTATGGCTACACCTTC.

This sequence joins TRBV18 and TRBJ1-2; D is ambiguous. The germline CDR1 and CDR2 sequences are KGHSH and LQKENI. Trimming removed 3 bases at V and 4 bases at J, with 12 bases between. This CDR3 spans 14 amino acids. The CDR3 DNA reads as TGTGCCAGCTCACCGAATGGGCATCCCTATGGCTACACCTTC. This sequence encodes CASSPNGHPYGYTF.

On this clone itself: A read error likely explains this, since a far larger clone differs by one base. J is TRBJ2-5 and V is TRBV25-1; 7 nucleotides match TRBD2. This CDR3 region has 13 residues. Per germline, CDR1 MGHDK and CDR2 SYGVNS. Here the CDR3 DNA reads TGTGCCAGCAGCCCGGGGGGTGTGGAGACCCGGTACTTC. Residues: CASSPGGVETRYF. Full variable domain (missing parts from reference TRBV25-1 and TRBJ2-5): EADIYQTPRYLVIGTGKKITLECSQTMGHDKMYWYQQDPGMELHLIHYSYGVNSTEKGDLSSESTVSRIRTEHFPLTLESARPSHTSQYLCASSPGGVETRYFGPGTRLLVL.

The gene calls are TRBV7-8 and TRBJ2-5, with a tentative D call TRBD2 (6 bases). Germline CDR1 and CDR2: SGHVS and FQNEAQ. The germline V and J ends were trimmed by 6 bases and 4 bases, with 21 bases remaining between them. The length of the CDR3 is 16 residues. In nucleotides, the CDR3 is TGTGCCAGCAGGGGTAGGGGCGGGGCGCGTTTAGAGACCCAGTACTTC. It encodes CASRGRGGARLETQYF.

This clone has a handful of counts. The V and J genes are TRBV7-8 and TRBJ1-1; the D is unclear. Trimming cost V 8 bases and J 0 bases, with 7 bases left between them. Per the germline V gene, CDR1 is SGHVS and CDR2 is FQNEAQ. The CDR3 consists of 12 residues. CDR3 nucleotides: TGTGCCAGCGGCCCCCTGAACACTGAAGCTTTCTTT. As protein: CASGPLNTEAFF. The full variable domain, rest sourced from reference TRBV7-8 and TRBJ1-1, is GAGVSQSPRYKVAKRGQDVALRCDPISGHVSLFWYQQALGQGPEFLTYFQNEAQLDKSGLPSDRFFAERPEGSVSTLKIQRTQQEDSAVYLCASGPLNTEAFFGQGTRLTVV.

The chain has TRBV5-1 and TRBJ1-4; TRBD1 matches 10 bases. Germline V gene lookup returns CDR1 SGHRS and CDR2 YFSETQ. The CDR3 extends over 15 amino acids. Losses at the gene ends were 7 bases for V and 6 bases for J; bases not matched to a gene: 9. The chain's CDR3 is CASGRSGTGDEKLFF. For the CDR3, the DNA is TGCGCCAGCGGGCGATCCGGGACAGGGGATGAAAAACTGTTTTTT.

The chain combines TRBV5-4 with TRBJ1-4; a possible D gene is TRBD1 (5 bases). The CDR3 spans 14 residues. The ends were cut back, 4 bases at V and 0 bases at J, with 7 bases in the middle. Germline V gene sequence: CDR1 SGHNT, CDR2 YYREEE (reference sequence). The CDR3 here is CASSTGTTNEKLFF. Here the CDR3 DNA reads TGTGCCAGCAGCACAGGAACAACTAATGAAAAACTGTTTTTT. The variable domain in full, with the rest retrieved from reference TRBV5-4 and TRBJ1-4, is ETGVTQSPTHLIKTRGQQVTLRCSSQSGHNTVSWYQQALGQGPQFIFQYYREEENGRGNFPPRFSGLQFPNYSSELNVNALELDDSALYLCASSTGTTNEKLFFGSGTQLSVL.

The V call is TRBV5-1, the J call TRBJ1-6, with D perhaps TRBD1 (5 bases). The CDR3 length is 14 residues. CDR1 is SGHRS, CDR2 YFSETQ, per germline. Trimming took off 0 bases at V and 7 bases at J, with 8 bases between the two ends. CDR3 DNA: TGCGCCAGCAGCTTGGAAGCAGGGAATTCACCCCTCCACTTT. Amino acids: CASSLEAGNSPLHF.

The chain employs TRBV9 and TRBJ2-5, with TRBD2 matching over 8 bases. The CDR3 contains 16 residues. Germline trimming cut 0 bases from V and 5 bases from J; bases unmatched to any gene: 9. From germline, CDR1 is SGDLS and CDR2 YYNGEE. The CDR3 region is CASSVADSGAGETQYF. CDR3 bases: TGTGCCAGCAGCGTAGCGGATAGCGGGGCTGGGGAGACCCAGTACTTC.

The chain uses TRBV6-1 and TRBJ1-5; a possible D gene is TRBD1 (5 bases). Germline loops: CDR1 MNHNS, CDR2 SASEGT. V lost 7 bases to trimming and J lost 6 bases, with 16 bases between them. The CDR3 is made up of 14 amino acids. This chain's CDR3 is CASTLGHVGQPQHF. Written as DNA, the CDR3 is TGTGCCAGCACCCTCGGACATGTAGGTCAGCCCCAGCATTTT.

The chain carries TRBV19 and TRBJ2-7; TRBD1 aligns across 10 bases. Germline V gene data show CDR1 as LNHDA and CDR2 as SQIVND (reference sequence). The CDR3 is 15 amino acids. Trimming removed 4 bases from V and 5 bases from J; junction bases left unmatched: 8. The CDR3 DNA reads TGTGCCAGTAGTACTCGACAGGGGGCAAGGAACGAGCAGTACTTC. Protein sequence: CASSTRQGARNEQYF.

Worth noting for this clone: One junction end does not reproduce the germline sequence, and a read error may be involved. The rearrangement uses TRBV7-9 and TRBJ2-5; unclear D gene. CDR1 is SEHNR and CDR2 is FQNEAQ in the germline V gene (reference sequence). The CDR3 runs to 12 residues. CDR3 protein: CSSRRSGETQYF. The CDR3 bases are TGTTCCAGCCGGCGCTCCGGGGAGACCCAGTACTTC.

CDR3 in DNA: TGTGCCAGCAGTTACTCAGGGACTAGCCGTGAGACCCAGTACTTC. Its translation: CASSYSGTSRETQYF. The chain uses TRBV6-6 and TRBJ2-5; 9 bases are shared with TRBD2. Germline CDR1 MNHNY, CDR2 SVGAGI (reference sequence). V shed 0 bases, J shed 5 bases, and the junction held 4 bases outside the gene matches. CDR3 length: 15 amino acids.

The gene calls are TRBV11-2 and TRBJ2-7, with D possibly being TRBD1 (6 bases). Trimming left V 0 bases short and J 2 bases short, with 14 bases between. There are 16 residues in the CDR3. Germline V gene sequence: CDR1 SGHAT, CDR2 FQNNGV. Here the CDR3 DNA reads TGTGCCAGCAGCTTAGATCAGGGACACACGGCCTACGAGCAGTACTTC. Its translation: CASSLDQGHTAYEQYF.

The CDR3 spells CSVEWEAGELFF. CDR3 nucleotide sequence: TGCAGCGTTGAATGGGAGGCCGGGGAGCTGTTTTTT. This chain uses TRBV29-1 with TRBJ2-2; TRBD2 might be the D (6 bases). The CDR3 totals 12 residues. CDR1 SQVTM and CDR2 ANQGSEA come from the germline V gene. V lost 2 bases, J lost 6 bases, and 7 bases lay in between.

Here the CDR3 reads CASSLILGDTQYF. As DNA, the CDR3 is TGTGCCAGCAGTCTTATCCTAGGAGATACGCAGTATTTT. The chain carries TRBV6-1 and TRBJ2-3; D not resolved. In germline, CDR1 is MNHNS, CDR2 SASEGT. V lost 5 bases and J lost 5, with 11 bases in between. The CDR3 contains 13 residues.

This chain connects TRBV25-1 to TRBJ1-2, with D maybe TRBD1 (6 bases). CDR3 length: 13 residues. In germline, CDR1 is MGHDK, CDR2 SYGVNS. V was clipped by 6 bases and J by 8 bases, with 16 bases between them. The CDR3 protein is CASRHQGKGGYTF. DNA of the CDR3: TGTGCCAGCAGACATCAGGGGAAAGGCGGCTACACCTTC.

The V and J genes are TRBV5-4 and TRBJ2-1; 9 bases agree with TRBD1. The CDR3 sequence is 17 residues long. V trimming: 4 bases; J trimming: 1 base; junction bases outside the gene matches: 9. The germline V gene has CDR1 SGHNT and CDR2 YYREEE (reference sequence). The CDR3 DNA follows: TGTGCCAGCAGCCAAGGGACAGGGTGGAGGTCCTACAATGAGCAGTTCTTC. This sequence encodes CASSQGTGWRSYNEQFF.